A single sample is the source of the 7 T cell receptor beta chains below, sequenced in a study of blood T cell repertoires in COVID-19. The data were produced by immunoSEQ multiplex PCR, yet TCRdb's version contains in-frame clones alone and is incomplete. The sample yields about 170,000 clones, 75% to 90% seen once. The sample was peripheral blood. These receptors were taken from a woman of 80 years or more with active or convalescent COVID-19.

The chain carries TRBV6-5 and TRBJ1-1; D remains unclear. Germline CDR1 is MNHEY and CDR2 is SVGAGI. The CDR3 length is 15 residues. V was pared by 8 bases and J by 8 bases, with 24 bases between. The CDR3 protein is CASQTLTAVGTEAFF. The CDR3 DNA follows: TGTGCCAGCCAAACGCTCACAGCAGTCGGTACGGAAGCTTTCTTT.

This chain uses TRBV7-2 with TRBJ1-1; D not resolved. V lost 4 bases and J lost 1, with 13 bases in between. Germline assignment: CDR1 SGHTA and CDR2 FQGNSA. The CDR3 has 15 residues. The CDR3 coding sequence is TGTGCCAGCAGCTCCACGCTACAGAGGAACACTGAAGCTTTCTTT. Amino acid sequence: CASSSTLQRNTEAFF.

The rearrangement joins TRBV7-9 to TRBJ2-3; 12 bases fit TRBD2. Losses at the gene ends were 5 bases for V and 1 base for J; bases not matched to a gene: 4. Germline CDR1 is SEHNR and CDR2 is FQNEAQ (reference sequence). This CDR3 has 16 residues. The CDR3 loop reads CASSPTSGGGTDTQYF. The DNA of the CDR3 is TGTGCCAGCAGCCCGACTAGCGGGGGTGGCACAGATACGCAGTATTTT.

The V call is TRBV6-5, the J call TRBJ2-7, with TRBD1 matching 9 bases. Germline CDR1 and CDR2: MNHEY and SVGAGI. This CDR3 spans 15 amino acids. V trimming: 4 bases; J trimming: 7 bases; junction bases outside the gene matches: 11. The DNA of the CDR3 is TGTGCCAGCAGTTCCCCGGGACAGGGCCTCGGGGAGCAGTACTTC. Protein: CASSSPGQGLGEQYF.

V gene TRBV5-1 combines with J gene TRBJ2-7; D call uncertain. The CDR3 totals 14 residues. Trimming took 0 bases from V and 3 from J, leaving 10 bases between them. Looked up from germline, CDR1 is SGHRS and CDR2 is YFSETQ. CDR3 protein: CASSLAGPIYEQYF. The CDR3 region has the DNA TGCGCCAGCAGCTTGGCGGGTCCTATCTACGAGCAGTACTTC.

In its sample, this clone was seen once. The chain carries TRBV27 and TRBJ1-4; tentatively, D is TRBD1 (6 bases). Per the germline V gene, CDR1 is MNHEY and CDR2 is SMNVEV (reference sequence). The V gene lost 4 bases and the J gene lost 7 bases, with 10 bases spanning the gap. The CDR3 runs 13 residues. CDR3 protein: CASSSNRVEKLFF. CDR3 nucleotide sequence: TGTGCCAGCAGTTCCAACAGGGTTGAAAAACTGTTTTTT.

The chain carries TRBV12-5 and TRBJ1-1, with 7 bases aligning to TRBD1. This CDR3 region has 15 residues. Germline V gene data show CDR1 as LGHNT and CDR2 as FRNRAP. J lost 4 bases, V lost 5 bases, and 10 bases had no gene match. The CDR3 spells CASGPDRVGGTEAFF. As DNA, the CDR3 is TGTGCTAGTGGTCCAGACAGGGTGGGGGGCACTGAAGCTTTCTTT.